This T cell receptor (beta chain) was sequenced in a study of blood T cell repertoires in COVID-19. CDR3 length: 13 amino acids. Trimming pared 4 bases from V and 7 bases from J, leaving 13 bases between. Germline V gene lookup returns CDR1 WNHNN and CDR2 SYGVQD (reference sequence). As handled by the study authors: Amplification of reference gene primers was used by the study to estimate nucleated cell counts. TCRdb's copy holds only in-frame clones and misses some; the assay was immunoSEQ multiplex PCR. V, J and clone size are those of that table, while D and trimming were read from the DNA. The sample has 450,000 to 500,000 clones, around 85% seen once; the top ten hold approximately 2.9%.

The sequencing input was peripheral blood. The receptor was derived from a human donor in a cohort sampled during active COVID-19. V and J are TRBV10-1 and TRBJ1-2; D might be TRBD1 (5 bases). The CDR3 DNA reads TGCGCCAGCAGTGGACAGACCCGCTTTGGCTACACCTTC. The encoded protein is CASSGQTRFGYTF.